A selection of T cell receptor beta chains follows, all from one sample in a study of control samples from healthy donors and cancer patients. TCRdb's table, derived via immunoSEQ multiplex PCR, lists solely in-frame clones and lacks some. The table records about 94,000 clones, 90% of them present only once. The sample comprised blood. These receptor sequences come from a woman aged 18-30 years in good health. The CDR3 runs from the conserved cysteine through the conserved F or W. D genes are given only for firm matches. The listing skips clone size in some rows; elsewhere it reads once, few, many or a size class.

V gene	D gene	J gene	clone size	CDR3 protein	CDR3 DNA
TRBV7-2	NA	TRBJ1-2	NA	CASSLTGTTVRGYTF	TGTGCCAGCAGCCTCACCGGGACAACAGTACGTGGCTACACCTTC
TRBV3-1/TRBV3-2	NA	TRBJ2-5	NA	CASSQDRYGSQETQYF	TGTGCCAGCAGCCAAGATAGGTATGGTAGCCAAGAGACCCAGTACTTC
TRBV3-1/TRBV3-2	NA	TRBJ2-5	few	CASSQMIGETQYF	TGTGCCAGCAGCCAAATGATCGGGGAGACCCAGTACTTC
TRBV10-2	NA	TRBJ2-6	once	CASSDGRGQALSGANVLTF	TGCGCCAGCAGTGATGGGAGGGGACAGGCCCTCTCTGGGGCCAACGTCCTGACTTTC
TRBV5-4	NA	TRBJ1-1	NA	CASSLMDILNTEAFF	TGTGCCAGCAGCCTGATGGACATACTGAACACTGAAGCTTTCTTT
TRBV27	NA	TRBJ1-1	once	CASTEGPFSRAFF	TGTGCCAGCACGGAGGGGCCCTTCTCGCGAGCTTTCTTT
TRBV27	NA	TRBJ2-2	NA	CASSLFHMGANTGELFF	TGTGCCAGCAGTTTATTCCATATGGGGGCGAACACCGGGGAGCTGTTTTTT
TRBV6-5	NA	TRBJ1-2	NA	CASSYGRSYGYTF	TGTGCCAGCAGCTACGGACGGAGCTATGGCTACACCTTC
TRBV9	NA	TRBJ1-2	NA	CASSGLYGYTF	TGTGCCAGCAGCGGGCTGTATGGCTACACCTTC
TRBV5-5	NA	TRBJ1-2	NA	CASSLVQGEGYTF	TGTGCCAGCAGCTTGGTACAGGGTGAAGGCTACACCTTC
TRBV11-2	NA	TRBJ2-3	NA	CASSPAADTQYF	TGTGCCAGCAGCCCAGCCGCGGATACGCAGTATTTT
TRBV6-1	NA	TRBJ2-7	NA	CASSESGQFLGEQYF	TGTGCCAGCAGTGAAAGTGGACAGTTCCTAGGCGAGCAGTACTTC
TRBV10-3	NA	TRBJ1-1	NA	CAIRGERSTEAFF	TGTGCCATCAGGGGGGAACGGAGCACTGAAGCTTTCTTT
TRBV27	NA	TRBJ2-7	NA	CASSPRAGIPYEQYF	TGTGCCAGCTCGCCGCGGGCAGGGATACCCTACGAGCAGTACTTC
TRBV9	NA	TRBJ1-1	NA	CASSPLGGMDTEAFF	TGTGCCAGCAGCCCGCTCGGGGGCATGGACACTGAAGCTTTCTTT
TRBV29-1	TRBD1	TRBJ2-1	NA	CSVLTGGSYNEQFF	TGCAGCGTTCTGACAGGGGGCTCCTACAATGAGCAGTTCTTC
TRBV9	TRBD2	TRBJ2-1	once	CASSVGLAGNNEQFF	TGTGCCAGCAGCGTAGGACTAGCGGGGAACAATGAGCAGTTCTTC
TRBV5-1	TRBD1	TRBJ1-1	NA	CASSPSNRGQGEAFF	TGCGCCAGCAGCCCATCGAACAGGGGGCAAGGTGAAGCTTTCTTT
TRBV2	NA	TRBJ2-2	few	CASSEARGTGELFF	TGTGCCAGCAGTGAAGCGCGTGGCACCGGGGAGCTGTTTTTT
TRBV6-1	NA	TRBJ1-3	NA	CASSDSGNTIYF	TGTGCCAGCAGTGACTCTGGAAACACCATATATTTT
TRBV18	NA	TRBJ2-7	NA	CASSPPVQYEQYF	TGTGCCAGCTCACCACCGGTACAGTACGAGCAGTACTTC
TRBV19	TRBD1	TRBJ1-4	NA	CASSRTGTDEKLFF	TGTGCCAGTAGTCGGACCGGGACAGATGAAAAACTGTTTTTT
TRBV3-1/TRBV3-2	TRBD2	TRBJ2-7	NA	CASSPVGRGGNYEQYF	TGTGCCAGCAGCCCTGTGGGGCGGGGGGGCAACTACGAGCAGTACTTC
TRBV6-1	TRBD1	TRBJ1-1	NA	CASIRGQGYTEAFF	TGTGCCAGCATTAGAGGACAGGGTTACACTGAAGCTTTCTTT
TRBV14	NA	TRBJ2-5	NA	CASSQDPRGGGETQYF	TGTGCCAGCAGCCAAGATCCTCGGGGCGGTGGAGAGACCCAGTACTTC
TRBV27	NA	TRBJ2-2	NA	CASSLEGTGELFF	TGTGCCAGCAGTTTGGAGGGGACCGGGGAGCTGTTTTTT
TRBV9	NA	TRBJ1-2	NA	CASSPRTDPYGYTF	TGTGCCAGCAGCCCTAGGACAGACCCCTATGGCTACACCTTC
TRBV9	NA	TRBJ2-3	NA	CASSARDGDTQYF	TGTGCCAGCAGCGCGCGGGACGGAGATACGCAGTATTTT
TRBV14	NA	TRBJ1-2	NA	CASSQVASYYGYTF	TGTGCCAGCAGCCAAGTGGCCAGCTACTATGGCTACACCTTC
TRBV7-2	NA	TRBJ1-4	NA	CASSLAPGEELFF	TGTGCCAGCAGCTTAGCCCCGGGAGAAGAACTGTTTTTT
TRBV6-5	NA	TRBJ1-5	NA	CASYENNQPQHF	TGTGCCAGCTACGAAAACAATCAGCCCCAGCATTTT
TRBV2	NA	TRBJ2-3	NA	CASSGPSGGATDTQYF	TGTGCCAGCAGTGGTCCGAGTGGGGGGGCCACAGATACGCAGTATTTT
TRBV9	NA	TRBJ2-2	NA	CASSVYAENTGELFF	TGTGCCAGCAGCGTATATGCAGAGAACACCGGGGAGCTGTTTTTT
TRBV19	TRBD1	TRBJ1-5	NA	CASSWTGSNQPQHF	TGTGCCAGTAGTTGGACAGGCAGCAATCAGCCCCAGCATTTT
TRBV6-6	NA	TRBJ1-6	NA	CASAPLRGDSPLHF	TGTGCCAGCGCCCCACTCAGAGGAGATTCACCCCTCCACTTT
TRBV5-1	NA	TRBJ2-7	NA	CASSLPSYEQYF	TGCGCCAGCAGCTTGCCCTCCTACGAGCAGTACTTC
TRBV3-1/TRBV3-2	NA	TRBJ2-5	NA	CASSQEAGLMETQYF	TGTGCCAGCAGCCAAGAAGCGGGCTTAATGGAGACCCAGTACTTC
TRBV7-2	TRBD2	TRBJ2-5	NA	CASSSSGGAWETQYF	TGTGCCAGCAGCTCCAGCGGGGGGGCCTGGGAGACCCAGTACTTC
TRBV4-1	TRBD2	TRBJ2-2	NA	CASSHLAGSEAGELFF	TGCGCCAGCAGCCATCTAGCGGGGTCTGAGGCCGGGGAGCTGTTTTTT
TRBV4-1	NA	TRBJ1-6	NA	CASSQGTHTFGSPLHF	TGCGCCAGCAGCCAAGGGACCCACACTTTCGGTTCACCCCTCCACTTT
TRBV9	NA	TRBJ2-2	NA	CASSGSLVGAGELFF	TGTGCCAGCAGCGGCTCTCTGGTCGGAGCCGGGGAGCTGTTTTTT
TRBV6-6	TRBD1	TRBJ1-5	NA	CASSLGTGNQPQHF	TGTGCCAGCAGTCTTGGGACAGGCAATCAGCCCCAGCATTTT
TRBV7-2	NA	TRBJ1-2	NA	CASSPKGQSLYGYTF	TGTGCCAGCAGCCCTAAAGGACAGAGCCTCTATGGCTACACCTTC
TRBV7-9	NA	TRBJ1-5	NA	CASSSRTGSNQPQHF	TGTGCCAGCAGCTCAAGAACAGGGTCCAATCAGCCCCAGCATTTT
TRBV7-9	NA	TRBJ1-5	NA	CASSLSGVNQPQHF	TGTGCCAGCAGCTTATCAGGGGTCAATCAGCCCCAGCATTTT
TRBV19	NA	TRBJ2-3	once	CASSRVQTSTDTQYF	TGTGCCAGTAGTAGGGTCCAAACCTCCACAGATACGCAGTATTTT
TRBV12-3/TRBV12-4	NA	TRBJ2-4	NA	CATRTGKNIQYF	TGTGCCACCAGGACGGGCAAAAACATTCAGTACTTC
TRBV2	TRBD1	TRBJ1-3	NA	CASNRDRDSGNTIYF	TGTGCCAGCAACCGAGACAGGGACTCTGGAAACACCATATATTTT
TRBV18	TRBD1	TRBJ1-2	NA	CASSNRGLGGYTF	TGTGCCAGCTCAAACAGGGGGCTGGGCGGCTACACCTTC
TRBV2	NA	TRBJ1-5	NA	CASGGWSNQPQHF	TGTGCCAGCGGGGGTTGGAGCAATCAGCCCCAGCATTTT
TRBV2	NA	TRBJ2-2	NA	CASSVGTSRAAGELFF	TGTGCCAGCAGTGTGGGTACTAGCCGTGCGGCCGGGGAGCTGTTTTTT